Listed below are T cell receptor beta chains from one sample, sequenced in a study of neoadjuvant anti-PD-1 for oral cavity cancer. Measured with immunoSEQ multiplex PCR; TCRdb has only the in-frame clones, and not every one. The data hold about 14,000 clones, with 35% to 50% observed a single time. This specimen consisted of tumor tissue, obtained after nivolumab (anti-PD-1) treatment. Receptors were obtained from a person aged 35-79 years with oral cavity squamous cell carcinoma. CDR3s include the opening cysteine and the closing phenylalanine or tryptophan. D genes are given only for firm matches. Not all rows give a size; the values are once, few, many and, for expanded clones, a class.

d_gene: TRBD2; v_gene: TRBV18; j_gene: TRBJ2-1; abundance: -; CDR3nt: TGTGCCAGCTCACCCGACACGGGGGGCTACAATGAGCAGTTCTTC; CDR3aa: CASSPDTGGYNEQFF
d_gene: -; v_gene: TRBV5-1; j_gene: TRBJ2-5; abundance: -; CDR3nt: TGCGCCAGCAGCCTCCGAGAGACCCAGTACTTC; CDR3aa: CASSLRETQYF
d_gene: -; v_gene: TRBV9; j_gene: TRBJ2-5; abundance: -; CDR3nt: TGTGCCAGCAGCGCTTTAGAGGGTGGACAAGAGACCCAGTACTTC; CDR3aa: CASSALEGGQETQYF
d_gene: -; v_gene: TRBV2; j_gene: TRBJ2-1; abundance: few; CDR3nt: TGTGCCAGCAGTGAAGAGACCTGGGGTGAGCAGTTCTTC; CDR3aa: CASSEETWGEQFF
d_gene: -; v_gene: TRBV6-1; j_gene: TRBJ1-1; abundance: many; CDR3nt: TGTGCCAGCAGTCACATCATCCCCGACCCCGAAGCTTTCTTT; CDR3aa: CASSHIIPDPEAFF
d_gene: TRBD1; v_gene: TRBV16; j_gene: TRBJ1-1; abundance: few; CDR3nt: TGTGCCAGCAGCCAAGGACAGGCTGTGTGGGCTGAAGCTTTCTTT; CDR3aa: CASSQGQAVWAEAFF
d_gene: -; v_gene: TRBV11-2; j_gene: TRBJ2-7; abundance: -; CDR3nt: TGTGCCAGCAGCTCAGGGGGGCACGTGGGCGAGCAGTACTTC; CDR3aa: CASSSGGHVGEQYF
d_gene: -; v_gene: TRBV2; j_gene: TRBJ1-5; abundance: -; CDR3nt: TGTGCCAGCAGTGAAAATACAGGGTCGCGGAATCAGCCCCAGCATTTT; CDR3aa: CASSENTGSRNQPQHF
d_gene: -; v_gene: TRBV21-1; j_gene: TRBJ2-7; abundance: -; CDR3nt: TGTGCCAGCATCCGTAAGGACGAGCAGTACTTC; CDR3aa: CASIRKDEQYF
d_gene: -; v_gene: TRBV25-1; j_gene: TRBJ2-4; abundance: -; CDR3nt: TGTGCCAGCAGTTACAGAAACATTCAGTACTTC; CDR3aa: CASSYRNIQYF
d_gene: -; v_gene: TRBV6-5; j_gene: TRBJ1-1; abundance: -; CDR3nt: TGTGCCAGCAGTGAACTGGGATTGAACACTGAAGCTTTCTTT; CDR3aa: CASSELGLNTEAFF
d_gene: TRBD1; v_gene: TRBV27; j_gene: TRBJ2-7; abundance: -; CDR3nt: TGTGCCAGCAGTCCCGGACAGGGGAGCACCTACGAGCAGTACTTC; CDR3aa: CASSPGQGSTYEQYF
d_gene: TRBD1; v_gene: TRBV13; j_gene: TRBJ2-7; abundance: -; CDR3nt: TGTGCCAGCAGGGGGGACAGTATGATAACCTACGAGCAGTACTTC; CDR3aa: CASRGDSMITYEQYF
d_gene: TRBD2; v_gene: TRBV7-7; j_gene: TRBJ2-5; abundance: few; CDR3nt: TGTGCCAGCAGCTTAGGTCTAGCGGGGGGGGAGACCCAGTACTTC; CDR3aa: CASSLGLAGGETQYF
d_gene: -; v_gene: TRBV18; j_gene: TRBJ2-7; abundance: few; CDR3nt: TGTGCCAGCTCACAGGCAGGCGTCTACGAGCAGTACTTC; CDR3aa: CASSQAGVYEQYF
d_gene: -; v_gene: TRBV30; j_gene: TRBJ1-2; abundance: -; CDR3nt: TGTGCCTGGAGTATTCAGACGGGCGGCTACACCTTC; CDR3aa: CAWSIQTGGYTF
d_gene: -; v_gene: TRBV23-1; j_gene: TRBJ1-2; abundance: -; CDR3nt: TGCGCCAGCAGTCAATCTGGGCAGCTCTATGGCTACACCTTC; CDR3aa: CASSQSGQLYGYTF
d_gene: -; v_gene: TRBV7-2; j_gene: TRBJ2-5; abundance: -; CDR3nt: TGTGCCAGCAGCCTCCCCCCGAGGGAGACCCAGTACTTC; CDR3aa: CASSLPPRETQYF
d_gene: -; v_gene: TRBV5-1; j_gene: TRBJ1-3; abundance: few; CDR3nt: TGCGCCAGCAGCTTGGAAGGACACGGCTCTGGAAACACCATATATTTT; CDR3aa: CASSLEGHGSGNTIYF
d_gene: -; v_gene: TRBV6-5; j_gene: TRBJ1-5; abundance: -; CDR3nt: TGTGCCAGCAGTTTACTCCCCCGTAGGGGAAATCAGCCCCAGCATTTT; CDR3aa: CASSLLPRRGNQPQHF
d_gene: -; v_gene: TRBV7-2; j_gene: TRBJ2-7; abundance: few; CDR3nt: TGTGCCAGCAGCCCGGGAGCGACAGGCTCCTACGAGCAGTACTTC; CDR3aa: CASSPGATGSYEQYF
d_gene: -; v_gene: TRBV27; j_gene: TRBJ2-5; abundance: few; CDR3nt: TGTGCCAGCAGTCCAATACTCGGTTGGGAGACCCAGTACTTC; CDR3aa: CASSPILGWETQYF
d_gene: -; v_gene: TRBV7-9; j_gene: TRBJ2-7; abundance: few; CDR3nt: TGTGCCAGCAGCCTCGGGGACTCCGAGCAGTACTTC; CDR3aa: CASSLGDSEQYF
d_gene: -; v_gene: TRBV30; j_gene: TRBJ2-7; abundance: -; CDR3nt: TGTGCCTGGAGTGTTGGGTCGGGGATTGTGTACGAGCAGTACTTC; CDR3aa: CAWSVGSGIVYEQYF
d_gene: -; v_gene: TRBV6-1; j_gene: TRBJ2-3; abundance: -; CDR3nt: TGTGCCAGCAGTGGCTACACGCCAGATACGCAGTATTTT; CDR3aa: CASSGYTPDTQYF
d_gene: -; v_gene: TRBV29-1; j_gene: TRBJ1-5; abundance: many; CDR3nt: TGCAGCGTTTATCTGAGGGGGTCCTGGCATTTT; CDR3aa: CSVYLRGSWHF
d_gene: -; v_gene: TRBV7-2; j_gene: TRBJ2-1; abundance: -; CDR3nt: TGTGCCAGCAGCTTAGTTCACCAGAACCACAATGAGCAGTTCTTC; CDR3aa: CASSLVHQNHNEQFF
d_gene: -; v_gene: TRBV11-2; j_gene: TRBJ2-4; abundance: -; CDR3nt: TGTGCCAGCAGCTTCGTTGAAGGCTTCCTAGCCAAAAACATTCAGTACTTC; CDR3aa: CASSFVEGFLAKNIQYF
d_gene: -; v_gene: TRBV5-1; j_gene: TRBJ1-6; abundance: many; CDR3nt: TGCGCCAGCAGCTTGGAGTCAGGGTTTGATTCACCCCTCCACTTT; CDR3aa: CASSLESGFDSPLHF
d_gene: -; v_gene: TRBV12-5; j_gene: TRBJ2-5; abundance: -; CDR3nt: TGTGCTAGTGGTCCTCCAATACCACAAGAGACCCAGTACTTC; CDR3aa: CASGPPIPQETQYF
d_gene: -; v_gene: TRBV7-3; j_gene: TRBJ1-5; abundance: -; CDR3nt: TGTGCCAGCAGCTTAACCCGGGCCTACAATCAGCCCCAGCATTTT; CDR3aa: CASSLTRAYNQPQHF
d_gene: TRBD1; v_gene: TRBV7-8; j_gene: TRBJ1-2; abundance: -; CDR3nt: TGTGCCAGCAGAGTAGCGGGACAGGGGAGGAGTGGCTACACCTTC; CDR3aa: CASRVAGQGRSGYTF
d_gene: -; v_gene: TRBV11-2; j_gene: TRBJ2-7; abundance: many; CDR3nt: TGTGCCAGCAGCTTCGGTCGGGGCGGCGAGCAGTACTTC; CDR3aa: CASSFGRGGEQYF
d_gene: TRBD1; v_gene: TRBV19; j_gene: TRBJ2-1; abundance: -; CDR3nt: TGTGCCAGTAGTGTCGACAGGGGCCTCTACAATGAGCAGTTCTTC; CDR3aa: CASSVDRGLYNEQFF
d_gene: -; v_gene: TRBV30; j_gene: TRBJ2-5; abundance: -; CDR3nt: TGTGCCTGGAGTGTCCACCCCCAAGAGACCCAGTACTTC; CDR3aa: CAWSVHPQETQYF
d_gene: -; v_gene: TRBV29-1; j_gene: TRBJ1-2; abundance: few; CDR3nt: TGCAGCGCCCAGCTTACAGGGCGGAATTATGGCTACACCTTC; CDR3aa: CSAQLTGRNYGYTF
d_gene: TRBD1; v_gene: TRBV18; j_gene: TRBJ2-7; abundance: -; CDR3nt: TGTGCCAGCTCAGACACAGGGGTGGTTGAGCAGTACTTC; CDR3aa: CASSDTGVVEQYF
d_gene: -; v_gene: TRBV4-3; j_gene: TRBJ1-1; abundance: once; CDR3nt: TGCGCCAGCAGCCAAGACAGGGCCGGACTGAACGCTTTCTTT; CDR3aa: CASSQDRAGLNAFF
d_gene: -; v_gene: TRBV10-3; j_gene: TRBJ2-7; abundance: few; CDR3nt: TGTGCCATCAGTGGGGGCGGCGAGCAGTACTTC; CDR3aa: CAISGGGEQYF
d_gene: -; v_gene: TRBV5-6; j_gene: TRBJ1-5; abundance: few; CDR3nt: TGTGCCAGCAGCCGACCTAATCAGCCCCAGCATTTT; CDR3aa: CASSRPNQPQHF
d_gene: TRBD2; v_gene: TRBV29-1; j_gene: TRBJ2-5; abundance: -; CDR3nt: TGCAGCGTTGATCTAACGACTAGCCAGACCCAGTACTTC; CDR3aa: CSVDLTTSQTQYF
d_gene: -; v_gene: TRBV7-3; j_gene: TRBJ1-5; abundance: -; CDR3nt: TGTGCCAGCAGCTTAAACCGGGGTCAGCCCCAGCATTTT; CDR3aa: CASSLNRGQPQHF
d_gene: -; v_gene: TRBV6-1; j_gene: TRBJ1-5; abundance: -; CDR3nt: TGTGCCAGCAGCCTGGACCGACTTAGGCCCCAGCATTTT; CDR3aa: CASSLDRLRPQHF